The clone carrying this TCR beta chain was seen ten or more times. Its target is unknown. Template switching created a universal primer site, and the cDNA included unique molecular identifiers. MiXCR, applied by TCRdb to the 5' RACE reads, yields one record per CDR3 protein. The table has 1.5 million to 2 million distinct CDR3 sequences, under 35% seen once. This entry is derived from a study of identical twins. Whole-study results and caveats: Out-of-frame alpha sequences common to twins exhibited a surplus of low generation probability. Zero-insertion findings could be partly confounded by invariant cells (MAIT and iNKT cells).

This CDR3 spans 14 amino acids. V was pared by 4 bases and J by 2 bases, with 10 bases between. The source is a newborn girl in good health. Sequences were obtained from cord blood. This rearrangement joins TRBV12-3 or TRBV12-4 to TRBJ2-3; no firm D call. The CDR3 here is CASSSLDLTDTQYF. CDR3 coding DNA: TGTGCCAGCAGTTCCCTAGACCTCACAGATACGCAGTATTTT.